This paragraph reports one T cell receptor beta chain. The antigen is undetermined. The table came from immunoSEQ multiplex PCR; TCRdb's copy has only in-frame clones and leaves some out. The table includes around 18,000 clones, about nine tenths detected once. This specimen comes from a study of lymphopenia after photon versus proton radiotherapy. General study points: Under photons, naive T cells and diversity fell while effector/memory populations rose.

The V end lost 5 bases, the J end lost 0 bases, and 14 bases lay between the germline ends. The CDR3 extends over 16 amino acids. The V gene's germline CDR1 is SGHAT and CDR2 FQNNGV. The sequencing here drew on peripheral blood, taken from a patient treated with proton-based radiotherapy. The V and J genes are TRBV11-2 and TRBJ1-3, with D maybe TRBD1 (5 bases). The receptor was derived from a man aged 70-80 years with pancreatic cancer. CDR3 nucleotide sequence: TGTGCCAGCAGCCCGACGGACATCATCTCTGGAAACACCATATATTTT. Residues: CASSPTDIISGNTIYF.